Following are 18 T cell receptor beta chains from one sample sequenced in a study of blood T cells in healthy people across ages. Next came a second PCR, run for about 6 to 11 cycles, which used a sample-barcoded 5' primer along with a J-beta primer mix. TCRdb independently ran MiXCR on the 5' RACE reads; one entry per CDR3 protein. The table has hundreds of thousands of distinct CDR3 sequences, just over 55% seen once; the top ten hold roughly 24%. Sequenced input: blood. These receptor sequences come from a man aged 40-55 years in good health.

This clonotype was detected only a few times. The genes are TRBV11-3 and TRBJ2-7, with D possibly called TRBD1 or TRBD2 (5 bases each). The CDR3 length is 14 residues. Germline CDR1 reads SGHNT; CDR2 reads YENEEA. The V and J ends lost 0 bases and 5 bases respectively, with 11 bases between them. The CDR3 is CASSLDGGNDEQYF. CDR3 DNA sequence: TGTGCCAGCAGCTTAGATGGGGGAAATGACGAGCAGTACTTC.

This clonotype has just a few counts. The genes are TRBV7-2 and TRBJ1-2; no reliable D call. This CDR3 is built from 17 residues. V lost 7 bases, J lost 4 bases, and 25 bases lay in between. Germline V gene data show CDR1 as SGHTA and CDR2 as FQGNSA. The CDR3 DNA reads TGTGCCAGCACACCTCAGGACCGGGGAGGTATCCTCTATGGCTACACCTTC. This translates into CASTPQDRGGILYGYTF.

CDR3 nucleotide sequence: TGTGCCAGCGGTGCCGGGACAGCCATCCAGCCCCAGCATTTT. It translates to CASGAGTAIQPQHF. V and J are TRBV7-2 and TRBJ1-5; 7 nucleotides match TRBD1. Germline V gives CDR1 SGHTA, CDR2 FQGNSA. The CDR3 extends over 14 amino acids. Trimming at V came to 8 bases and at J to 7 bases, leaving 11 bases not matched to a gene. Full variable domain (remainder filled in from reference TRBV7-2 and TRBJ1-5): GAGVSQSPSNKVTEKGKDVELRCDPISGHTALYWYRQSLGQGLEFLIYFQGNSAPDKSGLPSDRFSAERTGGSVSTLTIQRTQQEDSAVYLCASGAGTAIQPQHFGDGTRLSIL.

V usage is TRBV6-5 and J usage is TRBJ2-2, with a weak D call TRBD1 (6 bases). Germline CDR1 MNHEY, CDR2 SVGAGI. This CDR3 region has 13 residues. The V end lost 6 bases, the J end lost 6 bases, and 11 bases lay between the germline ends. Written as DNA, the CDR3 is TGTGCCAGCAGATTTTCAGGGGCCGGGGAGCTGTTTTTT. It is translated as CASRFSGAGELFF.

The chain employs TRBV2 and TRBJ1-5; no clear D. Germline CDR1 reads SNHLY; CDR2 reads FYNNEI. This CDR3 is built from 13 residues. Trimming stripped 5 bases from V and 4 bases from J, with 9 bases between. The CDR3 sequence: CASSKYVNQPQHF. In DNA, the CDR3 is TGTGCCAGCAGTAAATACGTGAATCAGCCCCAGCATTTT.

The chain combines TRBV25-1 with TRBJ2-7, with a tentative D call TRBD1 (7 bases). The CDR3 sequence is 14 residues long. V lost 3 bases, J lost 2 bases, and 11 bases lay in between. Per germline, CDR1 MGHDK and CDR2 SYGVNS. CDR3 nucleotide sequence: TGTGCCAGCAGTGATCAGGGGGGAGCCTACGAGCAGTACTTC. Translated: CASSDQGGAYEQYF.

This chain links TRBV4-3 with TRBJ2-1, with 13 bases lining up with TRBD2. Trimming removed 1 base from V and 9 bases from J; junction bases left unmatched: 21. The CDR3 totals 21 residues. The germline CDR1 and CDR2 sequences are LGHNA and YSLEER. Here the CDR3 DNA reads TGCGCCAGCAGCCAAGCTGTGGTGGCAGGGACAGGACTAGCGGGAGTTGGTGAGCAGTTCTTC. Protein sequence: CASSQAVVAGTGLAGVGEQFF.

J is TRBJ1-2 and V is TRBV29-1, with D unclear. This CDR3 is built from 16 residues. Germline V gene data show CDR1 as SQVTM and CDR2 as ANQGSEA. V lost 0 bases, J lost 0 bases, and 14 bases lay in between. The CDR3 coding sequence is TGCAGCGTTGAAGAGAACAAGAGGAGCCCTAACTATGGCTACACCTTC. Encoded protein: CSVEENKRSPNYGYTF.

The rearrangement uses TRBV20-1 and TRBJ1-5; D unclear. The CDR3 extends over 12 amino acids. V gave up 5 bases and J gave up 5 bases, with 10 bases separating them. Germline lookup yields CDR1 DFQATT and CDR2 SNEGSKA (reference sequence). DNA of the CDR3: TGCAGTGCTTGGCAGGCCGATCAGCCCCAGCATTTT. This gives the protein CSAWQADQPQHF.

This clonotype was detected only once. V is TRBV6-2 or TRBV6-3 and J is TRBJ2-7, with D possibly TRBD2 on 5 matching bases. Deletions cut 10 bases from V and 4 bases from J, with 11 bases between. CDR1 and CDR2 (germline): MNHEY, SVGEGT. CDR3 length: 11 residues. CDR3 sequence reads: CANGIGYEQYF. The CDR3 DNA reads TGTGCCAACGGGATTGGGTACGAGCAGTACTTC.

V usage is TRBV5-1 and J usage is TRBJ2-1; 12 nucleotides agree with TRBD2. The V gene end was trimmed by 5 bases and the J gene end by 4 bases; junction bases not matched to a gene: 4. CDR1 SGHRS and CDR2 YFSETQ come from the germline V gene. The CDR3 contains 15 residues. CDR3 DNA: TGCGCCAGCAGATCGACTAGCGGGGGTTACAATGAGCAGTTCTTC. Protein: CASRSTSGGYNEQFF.

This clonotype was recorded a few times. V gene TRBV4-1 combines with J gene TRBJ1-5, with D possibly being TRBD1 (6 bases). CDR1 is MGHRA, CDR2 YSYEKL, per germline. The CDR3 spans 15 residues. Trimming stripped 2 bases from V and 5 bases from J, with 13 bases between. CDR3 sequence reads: CASSQITGLDQPQHF. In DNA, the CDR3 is TGCGCCAGCAGCCAAATAACAGGGTTGGATCAGCCCCAGCATTTT.

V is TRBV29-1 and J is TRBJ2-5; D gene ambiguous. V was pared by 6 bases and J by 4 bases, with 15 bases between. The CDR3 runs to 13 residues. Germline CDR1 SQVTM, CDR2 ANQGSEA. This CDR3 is CSVRVSEGETQYF. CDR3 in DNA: TGCAGCGTCCGGGTCTCGGAAGGAGAGACCCAGTACTTC.

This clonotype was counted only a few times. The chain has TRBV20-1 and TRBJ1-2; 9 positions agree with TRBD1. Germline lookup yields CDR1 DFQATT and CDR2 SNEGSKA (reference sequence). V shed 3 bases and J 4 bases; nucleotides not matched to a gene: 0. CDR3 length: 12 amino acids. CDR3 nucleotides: TGCAGTGCTAGGACAGGGGGCTATGGCTACACCTTC. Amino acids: CSARTGGYGYTF.

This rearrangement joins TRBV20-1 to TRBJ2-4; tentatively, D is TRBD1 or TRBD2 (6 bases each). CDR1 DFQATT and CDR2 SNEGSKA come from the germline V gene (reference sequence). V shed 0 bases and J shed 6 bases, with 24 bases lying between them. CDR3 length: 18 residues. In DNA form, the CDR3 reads TGCAGTGCTAGAGATGTGGGGGGCCTAACACTAGCTGCAAACATTCAGTACTTC. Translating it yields CSARDVGGLTLAANIQYF.

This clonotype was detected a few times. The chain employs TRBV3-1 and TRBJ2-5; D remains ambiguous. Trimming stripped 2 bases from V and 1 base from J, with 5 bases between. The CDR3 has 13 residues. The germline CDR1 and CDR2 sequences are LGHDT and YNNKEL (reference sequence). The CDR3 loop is CASSQTAQETQYF. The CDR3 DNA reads TGTGCCAGCAGCCAAACAGCCCAAGAGACCCAGTACTTC.

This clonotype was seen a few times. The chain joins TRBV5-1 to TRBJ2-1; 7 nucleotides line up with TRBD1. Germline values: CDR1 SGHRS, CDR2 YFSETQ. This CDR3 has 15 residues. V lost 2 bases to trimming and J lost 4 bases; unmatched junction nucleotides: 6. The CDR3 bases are TGCGCCAGCAGCTTTTCGGGACAGCTATACAATGAGCAGTTCTTC. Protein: CASSFSGQLYNEQFF.

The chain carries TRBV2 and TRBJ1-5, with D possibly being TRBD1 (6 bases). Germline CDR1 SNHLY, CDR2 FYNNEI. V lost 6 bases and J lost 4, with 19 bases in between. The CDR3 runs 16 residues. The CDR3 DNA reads TGTGCCAGCAGCTTTGAGGGGGATGGAGGTAATCAGCCCCAGCATTTT. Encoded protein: CASSFEGDGGNQPQHF.